This TCR beta chain was found in a study of T cell responses to AZD1222 COVID-19 vaccine. A word on this clone: As yet, its antigen is unknown.

Germline V CDR1 and CDR2: LGHNA, YSLEER. J lost 5 bases, V lost 2 bases, and 5 bases had no gene match. This CDR3 has 15 amino acids. General study results and limits: Baseline serology detected seropositivity in only 5 to 7 AZD1222 recipients.

The protocol was immunoSEQ multiplex PCR, while the TCRdb copy is restricted to in-frame clones and leaves out a portion. The table has about 170,000 clones, about nine tenths seen once. Sequencing used peripheral blood, obtained on day 0 of AZD1222 vaccination. The chain joins TRBV4-3 to TRBJ1-5; 8 bases map to TRBD1. The sequence derives from an adult in good health. The CDR3 protein is CASSQFQGAHQPQHF. CDR3 bases: TGCGCCAGCAGCCAATTTCAGGGGGCCCATCAGCCCCAGCATTTT.